In its sample, the clone carrying this T cell receptor (beta chain) was seen a few times. The antigen is not known. From the germline J gene comes the end of the CDR3, since the read stops 3 residues before it. The entry originates in a study of T cell clonality in common variable immunodeficiency. Whole-study findings and limits: Reportedly, TCR beta sequences from common variable immunodeficiency showed fewer deletions and N-nucleotide insertions. CVID subjects had higher TCRbeta clonality than healthy controls, most marked in about a third.

From germline, CDR1 is SGHVS and CDR2 FNYEAQ. The CDR3 is 17 residues long. Between the trimmed V and J ends, which lost 1 base and 2 bases, there was a span of 15 bases. Reduced serum IgG, IgA and/or IgM plus specific antibody deficiency defined CVID. All CVID subjects were on immunoglobulin replacement for at least one year. TCRdb's table, derived via immunoSEQ multiplex PCR, lists solely in-frame clones and lacks some. There are fewer than 13,000 clones in the sample, none observed a single time. The material sequenced was peripheral blood mononuclear cells. This clonotype was sampled from a human donor with common variable immunodeficiency. The chain carries TRBV7-6 and TRBJ1-5, with a tentative D call TRBD1 (6 bases). Incomplete CDR3 DNA: TGTGCCAGCAGCTTAGGATTGGGGGCTCGGGGCAATCAGCCC. Encoded protein: CASSLGLGARGNQP. The complete CDR3 sequence is CASSLGLGARGNQPQHF.